These T cell receptor beta chains were read from a single sample in a study of response to subunit inactivated influenza vaccine. MiXCR was run by TCRdb on the RT-PCR reads, yielding one entry per CDR3 protein. Among a few hundred thousand distinct CDR3 sequences, 11% were seen once, and the ten largest hold 11%. This same sample was also taken into another study, of T cells expressing NK-cell markers.

The sequencing used PBMCs from blood, collected on the day of vaccination. Every receptor here comes from a man aged 45-65 years who received an inactivated influenza vaccine. The CDR3 runs from the conserved cysteine through the conserved F or W. The D gene is left open where the match is weak. Clone size is given for some rows only: seen once, a few or many times, or a class if the clone is expanded.

D	V	J	size	CDR3	DNA
.	TRBV20-1	TRBJ1-2	many	CSAREPQGFGYGYTF	TGCAGTGCTAGGGAGCCGCAGGGGTTTGGCTATGGCTACACCTTC
.	TRBV10-2	TRBJ2-1	few	CASRDPGLLFYNEQFF	TGCGCCAGCAGGGACCCAGGGCTCCTTTTTTACAATGAGCAGTTCTTC
.	TRBV20-1	TRBJ2-1	few	CSAREGEVINEQFF	TGCAGTGCTAGAGAAGGGGAAGTTATCAATGAGCAGTTCTTC
.	TRBV15	TRBJ2-1	.	CATSRDRQGPYNEQFF	TGTGCCACCAGCAGAGATCGCCAGGGTCCCTACAATGAGCAGTTCTTC
.	TRBV25-1	TRBJ2-5	.	CASSDLRQIQETQYF	TGTGCCAGCAGTGATTTGAGACAGATTCAAGAGACCCAGTACTTC
TRBD2	TRBV7-2	TRBJ2-7	many	CASSLTSVHEQYF	TGTGCCAGCAGCCTGACTAGCGTCCACGAGCAGTACTTC
.	TRBV6-5	TRBJ1-1	.	CASSYGADPNTEAFF	TGTGCCAGCAGTTACGGGGCAGACCCTAACACTGAAGCTTTCTTT
.	TRBV18	TRBJ2-7	.	CASSPSASFSYEQYF	TGTGCCAGCTCACCCTCCGCCTCTTTCTCCTACGAGCAGTACTTC
TRBD2	TRBV5-6	TRBJ2-1	many	CASSLDAGVEQFF	TGTGCCAGCAGCTTGGATGCGGGGGTTGAGCAGTTCTTC
TRBD1	TRBV6-6	TRBJ1-2	few	CASSYWDSDSYTF	TGTGCCAGCAGTTACTGGGACAGCGATTCCTACACCTTC
.	TRBV6-1	TRBJ1-5	many	CASSEGPGNQPQHF	TGTGCCAGCAGTGAAGGGCCGGGGAATCAGCCCCAGCATTTT
TRBD2	TRBV28	TRBJ2-7	.	CASSFLSGRYYEQYF	TGTGCCAGCAGTTTCCTTAGCGGGCGCTACTACGAGCAGTACTTC
.	TRBV20-1	TRBJ2-6	many	CSAAESSGANVLTF	TGCAGTGCAGCGGAGAGCTCTGGGGCCAACGTCCTGACTTTC
.	TRBV2	TRBJ2-7	few	CASSEPDLGSYEQYF	TGTGCCAGCAGTGAACCAGATCTGGGAAGCTACGAGCAGTACTTC
.	TRBV7-9	TRBJ2-5	.	CASSLQTYTRKETQYF	TGTGCCAGCAGCCTCCAGACATACACGAGAAAAGAGACCCAGTACTTC
.	TRBV7-6	TRBJ2-1	few	CASSLALREKVFNEQFF	TGTGCCAGCAGCTTAGCTTTACGGGAGAAGGTTTTTAATGAGCAGTTCTTC
.	TRBV12-3/TRBV12-4	TRBJ1-1	.	CASSLNNPLTEAFF	TGTGCCAGCAGTTTAAATAATCCCCTAACTGAAGCTTTCTTT
.	TRBV5-1	TRBJ2-2	.	CASSPLAPDTGELFF	TGCGCCAGCAGTCCACTAGCTCCGGACACCGGGGAGCTGTTTTTT
TRBD2	TRBV25-1	TRBJ2-5	.	CASQGTRWSWETQYF	TGTGCCAGCCAAGGGACTAGGTGGAGTTGGGAGACCCAGTACTTC
.	TRBV27	TRBJ1-6	.	CASSLGGSSGSPLHF	TGTGCCAGCAGTTTAGGGGGGAGCTCGGGGTCACCCCTCCACTTT
TRBD2	TRBV5-1	TRBJ2-2	.	CASSFELAGAGELFF	TGCGCCAGCAGCTTCGAACTAGCGGGAGCCGGGGAGCTGTTTTTT
.	TRBV7-9	TRBJ2-7	.	CASSFVGHSYEQYF	TGTGCCAGCAGCTTCGTCGGACACTCCTACGAGCAGTACTTC
.	TRBV20-1	TRBJ2-7	few	CSAREGRAALSEQYF	TGCAGTGCTAGAGAGGGGCGGGCCGCCCTAAGTGAGCAGTACTTC
.	TRBV12-3/TRBV12-4	TRBJ1-1	few	CASSLGGRGEAFF	TGTGCCAGCAGTTTAGGGGGGAGGGGCGAAGCTTTCTTT
TRBD1	TRBV5-1	TRBJ2-5	many	CASSTQGAVETQYF	TGCGCCAGCAGCACACAGGGGGCCGTGGAGACCCAGTACTTC
TRBD2	TRBV10-3	TRBJ2-2	.	CATANGGATGELFF	TGTGCCACTGCGAACGGGGGGGCTACCGGGGAGCTGTTTTTT
.	TRBV7-9	TRBJ2-3	few	CASGLAVGGTDTQYF	TGTGCCAGCGGTTTGGCAGTCGGGGGCACAGATACGCAGTATTTT